This T cell receptor (beta chain) was observed in a study of lymphopenia after photon versus proton radiotherapy. Germline V gene data show CDR1 as SGHAT and CDR2 as FQNNGV. The CDR3 is 15 residues long. V lost 5 bases and J lost 2; bases outside the gene matches: 9. Libraries were prepared by immunoSEQ multiplex PCR; TCRdb keeps only in-frame clonotypes and omits some of them. The sample yields roughly 41,000 clones, around 85% seen once. The TCR was taken from a man aged 50-60 years with gastric cancer. Material: peripheral blood, obtained from a patient treated with photon-based radiotherapy. The genes are TRBV11-2 and TRBJ2-7, with TRBD2 identical over 7 bases. The CDR3, as DNA: TGTGCCAGCAGCCCCCAGTTGGGAGGGCCCTACGAGCAGTACTTC. Protein: CASSPQLGGPYEQYF.